Listed here are 32 T cell receptor beta chains from one sample, sequenced in a study of CD8+ T cells in alopecia areata. Extracted from the samples, RNA was reverse transcribed into cDNA to serve as the sequencing template. Repertoires were generated with immunoSEQ multiplex PCR, while TCRdb's copy carries only in-frame clones and drops some. Among under 350,000 clones listed, over 45% were seen once. As to treatment: oral pan-JAK inhibitor, 5-10 mg twice daily. The sequenced sample was CD4+ T cells sorted from blood, obtained at week 24, from a patient treated with tofacitinib. All receptors come from a human donor with alopecia areata.

As DNA, the CDR3 is TGCAGCGTCGAACAGATATCTGGCTACACCTTC. Protein: CSVEQISGYTF. The chain carries TRBV29-1 and TRBJ1-2; D unclear. Looked up from germline, CDR1 is SQVTM and CDR2 is ANQGSEA. The CDR3 has 11 residues. Trimming took 6 bases from V and 7 from J, leaving 12 bases between them.

This clone has ten or more counts. This chain joins TRBV7-2 and TRBJ2-3, with D maybe TRBD2 (6 bases). The CDR3 is 15 residues long. Germline V CDR1 and CDR2: SGHTA, FQGNSA. V lost 6 bases to trimming and J lost 0 bases, with 13 bases between them. In nucleotides, the CDR3 is TGTGCCAGCAGTGGGAGGAGAACTAGCACAGATACGCAGTATTTT. This gives the protein CASSGRRTSTDTQYF.

V is TRBV6-6 and J is TRBJ1-6; TRBD1 agrees at 8 bases. The J segment lost 9 bases and the V segment lost 5 bases, leaving 9 bases of the junction unmatched. The CDR3 extends over 15 amino acids. Germline loops: CDR1 MNHNY, CDR2 SVGAGI (reference sequence). The CDR3 coding sequence is TGTGCCAGCAGTCCCGGACAGGGACAATCTTCACCCCTCCACTTT. Its protein is CASSPGQGQSSPLHF.

The chain recombines TRBV7-2 with TRBJ2-3; 8 bases are shared with TRBD1. CDR1 and CDR2 from the germline V gene are SGHTA and FQGNSA. The CDR3 has 14 amino acids. Trimming removed 5 bases from V and 6 bases from J; junction bases left unmatched: 7. The CDR3 coding sequence is TGTGCCAGCAGCCTGGGACAGGCCCCGGATACGCAGTATTTT. Amino acid sequence: CASSLGQAPDTQYF.

The chain links TRBV28 to TRBJ2-5, with D tentatively TRBD2 (6 bases). The CDR3 is 16 amino acids. The germline CDR1 and CDR2 sequences are MDHEN and SYDVKM. Trimming cost V 2 bases and J 1 base, with 14 bases left between them. In nucleotides, the CDR3 is TGTGCCAGCAGTTTAGGAGGGACGGGGAGCCAAGAGACCCAGTACTTC. Its protein product is CASSLGGTGSQETQYF.

There are many counts of this clone. The chain links TRBV11-2 to TRBJ1-6, with D perhaps matching TRBD1 (5 bases). This CDR3 region has 14 residues. V lost 5 bases, J lost 8 bases, and 13 bases lay in between. The germline gives CDR1 SGHAT, CDR2 FQNNGV. The CDR3 protein is CASSPRVVDSPLHF. The CDR3 nucleotides are TGTGCCAGCAGCCCCAGGGTGGTAGATTCACCCCTCCACTTT.

The gene calls are TRBV30 and TRBJ1-2; D is unresolved. The CDR3 runs 9 residues. Germline V gives CDR1 GTSNPN, CDR2 SVGIG (reference sequence). The V and J ends lost 5 bases and 6 bases respectively, with 4 bases between them. In DNA, the CDR3 is TGTGCCTGGGGCCATGGCTACACCTTC. It yields the protein CAWGHGYTF.

This sequence joins TRBV29-1 and TRBJ2-3; D remains unclear. The V gene lost 4 bases and the J gene lost 2 bases, with 13 bases spanning the gap. In germline, CDR1 is SQVTM, CDR2 ANQGSEA. The CDR3 contains 14 residues. This chain's CDR3 is CSVVWRPHTDTQYF. The CDR3 DNA reads as TGCAGCGTTGTATGGCGACCACACACAGATACGCAGTATTTT.

A few counts support this clone. The rearrangement uses TRBV30 and TRBJ1-1; weak D call: TRBD1 (5 bases). CDR3 length equals 13 residues. The V and J ends lost 5 bases and 4 bases respectively, with 14 bases between them. Per germline, CDR1 GTSNPN and CDR2 SVGIG (reference sequence). This chain's CDR3 is CAWSRGRATEAFF. In DNA form, the CDR3 reads TGTGCCTGGTCAAGGGGAAGAGCCACTGAAGCTTTCTTT.

This chain uses TRBV6-5 with TRBJ2-1; the D gene could be TRBD1 or TRBD2 (6 bases each). CDR3 length equals 15 residues. Germline CDR1 and CDR2: MNHEY and SVGAGI. Trimming shortened V by 5 bases and J by 4 bases, and 15 bases separated the two germline ends. The CDR3 region has the DNA TGTGCCAGCAGTACGCCCGGGGGCGCGTACAATGAGCAGTTCTTC. Translation gives CASSTPGGAYNEQFF.

The V call is TRBV5-6, the J call TRBJ1-1; TRBD1 agrees at 9 bases. The CDR3 consists of 14 residues. The trim removed 3 bases at V and 3 bases at J, leaving 3 bases unmatched. The germline V gene encodes CDR1 SGHDT and CDR2 YYEEEE. CDR3 protein: CASSSGQGYTEAFF. Here the CDR3 DNA reads TGTGCCAGCAGCTCGGGACAGGGATACACTGAAGCTTTCTTT.

The genes are TRBV12-5 and TRBJ2-7, with no clear D. CDR1 and CDR2 from the germline V gene are LGHNT and FRNRAP. CDR3 size: 12 residues. The ends were cut back, 7 bases at V and 7 bases at J, with 14 bases in the middle. CDR3 amino acids: CASAPAPREQYF. CDR3 coding DNA: TGTGCTAGTGCCCCGGCCCCCCGGGAGCAGTACTTC.

With regard to this clone: Mismatch with germline at one junction end may stem from a read error. The V and J genes are TRBV28 and TRBJ2-1; the D gene is possibly TRBD2 (6 bases). CDR1 is MDHEN and CDR2 is SYDVKM in the germline V gene. This CDR3 is built from 16 residues. The DNA for the CDR3 is TGTGCCAGCAGCCCAAAACTAGCCCCGTCCTTCAATGAGCAGTTCTTC. Its protein is CASSPKLAPSFNEQFF.

The chain carries TRBV7-9 and TRBJ2-2; D might be TRBD1 (7 bases). Germline V lookup: CDR1 SEHNR, CDR2 FQNEAQ (reference sequence). The V gene lost 6 bases and the J gene lost 3 bases, with 11 bases spanning the gap. The CDR3 contains 14 residues. The CDR3 region is CASSSRGDTGELFF. The DNA of the CDR3 is TGTGCCAGCAGTTCCAGGGGGGACACCGGGGAGCTGTTTTTT.

The rearrangement links TRBV29-1 to TRBJ2-1; 13 nucleotides agree with TRBD2. The CDR3 spans 14 residues. The germline V gene encodes CDR1 SQVTM and CDR2 ANQGSEA. The ends lost 6 bases at V and 7 bases at J; junction bases unmatched: 6. In DNA, the CDR3 is TGCAGCGTAGCCCGGACTAGCGGGGGTAATGAGCAGTTCTTC. It codes for CSVARTSGGNEQFF.

This clone was detected a few times. The CDR3 DNA follows: TGTGCCAGCAGCTTAAAGACTAGCGGGGGCGGGGCCATTCAGTACTTC. Residues: CASSLKTSGGGAIQYF. J is TRBJ2-4 and V is TRBV7-2; 12 bases are shared with TRBD2. V gave up 2 bases and J gave up 9 bases; unmatched junction bases: 8. Germline-derived CDR1 and CDR2 are SGHTA and FQGNSA. The CDR3 spans 16 residues.

In DNA, the CDR3 is TGTGCCAGCAGCTTAGCCACAGGGTCCTATGGCTACACCTTC. Its protein is CASSLATGSYGYTF. The chain employs TRBV7-2 and TRBJ1-2; possibly TRBD1 for D (6 bases). Germline-derived CDR1 and CDR2 are SGHTA and FQGNSA. This CDR3 region has 14 residues. The V end was cut by 0 bases, the J end by 4 bases, with 9 bases between.

The chain joins TRBV30 to TRBJ2-1; D not resolved. The CDR3 length is 13 residues. Trimming shortened V by 3 bases and J by 2 bases, and 8 bases separated the two germline ends. Germline values: CDR1 GTSNPN, CDR2 SVGIG (reference sequence). CDR3 nucleotides: TGTGCCTGGAGAGCCGGGCCCTACAATGAGCAGTTCTTC. It specifies CAWRAGPYNEQFF.

This clone occurred a few times. The chain couples TRBV6-5 to TRBJ1-5; unclear D gene. This CDR3 is 13 amino acids long. Per the germline V gene, CDR1 is MNHEY and CDR2 is SVGAGI. V shed 2 bases and J shed 0 bases, with 2 bases lying between them. The CDR3 region is CASSYSSNQPQHF. Here the CDR3 DNA reads TGTGCCAGCAGTTACAGTAGCAATCAGCCCCAGCATTTT.

This clone was detected only a few times. This rearrangement joins TRBV5-1 to TRBJ2-7, with TRBD2 matching over 15 bases. V dropped 4 bases and J dropped 3; count of bases not matched to a gene: 17. The CDR3 is 20 residues long. Germline V gives CDR1 SGHRS, CDR2 YFSETQ. Written as DNA, the CDR3 is TGCGCCAGCAGCCCCGATCTGAAGGGGACTAGCGGGGGGCCATTCTACGAGCAGTACTTC. Its translation: CASSPDLKGTSGGPFYEQYF.

About this clone itself: Other DNA sequences from this sample encode an identical CDR3 as well. The chain is built from TRBV30 and TRBJ2-1; 9 positions match TRBD1. The CDR3 runs to 15 residues. The J segment lost 8 bases and the V segment lost 4 bases, leaving 12 bases of the junction unmatched. Germline loops: CDR1 GTSNPN, CDR2 SVGIG (reference sequence). CDR3 DNA sequence: TGTGCCTGGACCCGATTGGGGACAGGGTTCGATGAGCAGTTCTTC. It yields the protein CAWTRLGTGFDEQFF.

This clone appeared many times. The chain links TRBV4-3 to TRBJ1-2; D may be TRBD1 (6 bases). V was cut by 0 bases and J by 7 bases, with 18 bases left in between. The CDR3 is made up of 16 amino acids. Germline V gene sequence: CDR1 LGHNA, CDR2 YSLEER. CDR3 in DNA: TGCGCCAGCAGCCAAGAATATACTAACCAGGGGACTGGCTACACCTTC. Protein: CASSQEYTNQGTGYTF.

The chain recombines TRBV30 with TRBJ1-1; D uncertain. The germline CDR1 and CDR2 sequences are GTSNPN and SVGIG (reference sequence). The CDR3 length is 11 residues. V was cut by 3 bases and J by 0 bases, with 2 bases left in between. This chain's CDR3 is CAWRVNTEAFF. The DNA of the CDR3 is TGTGCCTGGAGGGTGAACACTGAAGCTTTCTTT.

The J gene is TRBJ2-4, the V gene TRBV5-1; 8 bases are a match to TRBD1. V was clipped by 2 bases and J by 5 bases; unmatched bases: 9. This CDR3 comprises 16 residues. In germline, CDR1 is SGHRS, CDR2 YFSETQ. CDR3 residues: CASSFQTGAGENIQYF. As DNA, the CDR3 is TGCGCCAGCAGCTTTCAGACAGGGGCTGGGGAAAACATTCAGTACTTC.

The J gene is TRBJ2-1, the V gene TRBV7-2; 7 bases agree with TRBD2. V shed 5 bases, J shed 12 bases, and the junction held 7 bases outside the gene matches. CDR3 length equals 12 residues. CDR1 is SGHTA and CDR2 is FQGNSA in the germline V gene. The CDR3 bases are TGTGCCAGCAGCATACCGGGACTAAGGCAGTTCTTC. This codes for CASSIPGLRQFF.

This clone has only a few counts. This rearrangement joins TRBV27 to TRBJ2-1; 9 bases are shared with TRBD2. This CDR3 comprises 15 residues. V was clipped by 5 bases and J by 9 bases; unmatched bases: 11. The germline V gene has CDR1 MNHEY and CDR2 SMNVEV (reference sequence). The CDR3 loop is CASSVLESGGTEQFF. The CDR3 bases are TGTGCCAGCAGTGTCCTGGAAAGCGGGGGGACTGAGCAGTTCTTC.

The rearrangement links TRBV15 to TRBJ1-6, with TRBD1 matching over 8 bases. CDR1 and CDR2 from the germline V gene are LNHNV and YYDKDF (reference sequence). The CDR3 totals 13 residues. V lost 3 bases to trimming and J lost 9 bases; unmatched junction nucleotides: 1. CDR3 amino acids: CATSRTGVSPLHF. CDR3 coding DNA: TGTGCCACCAGCAGGACAGGGGTTTCACCCCTCCACTTT.

The chain employs TRBV6-6 and TRBJ1-3; 11 nucleotides line up with TRBD1. The CDR3 is 15 residues long. Trimming removed 2 bases from V and 11 bases from J; junction bases left unmatched: 8. The V gene's germline CDR1 is MNHNY and CDR2 SVGAGI (reference sequence). The CDR3 loop reads CASSYRRDRGTSIYF. The CDR3 coding sequence is TGTGCCAGCAGTTACCGCCGGGACAGGGGGACCTCCATATATTTT.

The CDR3 loop reads CATSGTPYNEQFF. CDR3 coding DNA: TGTGCCACTTCGGGGACCCCCTACAATGAGCAGTTCTTC. This chain uses TRBV28 with TRBJ2-1; either TRBD1 or TRBD2 may supply D (5 bases each). V was pared by 10 bases and J by 2 bases, with 12 bases between. The CDR3 is 13 amino acids. CDR1 is MDHEN and CDR2 is SYDVKM in the germline V gene.

This clone occurred a few times. CDR3 DNA: TGTGCCAGCAGGGAGGTACAGGGAAACACTGAAGCTTTCTTT. Residues: CASREVQGNTEAFF. The rearrangement uses TRBV6-5 and TRBJ1-1; D possibly corresponds to TRBD1 (6 bases). The CDR3 has 14 residues. Germline-derived CDR1 and CDR2 are MNHEY and SVGAGI. Trimming removed 6 bases from V and 2 bases from J, with 13 bases in between.

The gene calls are TRBV2 and TRBJ1-5; D is perhaps TRBD1 (5 bases). CDR3 length: 13 amino acids. Germline lookup yields CDR1 SNHLY and CDR2 FYNNEI. Trimming took off 4 bases at V and 7 bases at J, with 11 bases between the two ends. CDR3 bases: TGTGCCAGCAGTGGGACAAGGAACCAGCCCCAGCATTTT. Residues: CASSGTRNQPQHF.

The chain combines TRBV4-1 with TRBJ1-6; no clear D. From germline, CDR1 is MGHRA and CDR2 YSYEKL. V shed 1 base and J shed 9 bases, with 16 bases lying between them. The CDR3 contains 16 residues. For the CDR3, the DNA is TGCGCCAGCAGCCAAGCGGTCCCCTTCGAGGGTTCACCCCTCCACTTT. Protein sequence: CASSQAVPFEGSPLHF.